This TCR beta chain originates from a study of T cells in Graves' hyperthyroidism and ophthalmopathy. Whole-study findings and limits: Ophthalmopathy and stable hyperthyroidism were separated by a 13 V-J model.

This CDR3 region has 16 residues. Diagnoses were made from clinical symptoms, serum measures (thyroxine and TRAb), thyroid ultrasound and orbital computed tomography. 9 to 10 ml fresh peripheral blood yielded the PBMCs. From RNA transcripts, TCR beta CDR3 regions were amplified. HTBI primers were employed in a first-round RT-PCR of the TCR CDR3. Using its own MiXCR run on the multiplex PCR reads, TCRdb lists one record per CDR3 protein. The profile shows fewer than 750,000 distinct CDR3 sequences, 14% of them singletons. This clonotype has a handful of counts. Its antigen is undetermined. One end of the junction does not line up with germline, which may come from a read error.

J is TRBJ2-2 and V is TRBV12-3 or TRBV12-4; TRBD2 is a possible D gene (6 bases). The receptor's source is a woman between 45 and 60 years old with Graves' ophthalmopathy. The sequenced sample was blood. The CDR3 sequence is CASSLRVAENTGELLF. The CDR3, as DNA: TGTGCCAGCAGTTTAAGAGTAGCGGAGAACACCGGGGAGCTGCTTTTT.